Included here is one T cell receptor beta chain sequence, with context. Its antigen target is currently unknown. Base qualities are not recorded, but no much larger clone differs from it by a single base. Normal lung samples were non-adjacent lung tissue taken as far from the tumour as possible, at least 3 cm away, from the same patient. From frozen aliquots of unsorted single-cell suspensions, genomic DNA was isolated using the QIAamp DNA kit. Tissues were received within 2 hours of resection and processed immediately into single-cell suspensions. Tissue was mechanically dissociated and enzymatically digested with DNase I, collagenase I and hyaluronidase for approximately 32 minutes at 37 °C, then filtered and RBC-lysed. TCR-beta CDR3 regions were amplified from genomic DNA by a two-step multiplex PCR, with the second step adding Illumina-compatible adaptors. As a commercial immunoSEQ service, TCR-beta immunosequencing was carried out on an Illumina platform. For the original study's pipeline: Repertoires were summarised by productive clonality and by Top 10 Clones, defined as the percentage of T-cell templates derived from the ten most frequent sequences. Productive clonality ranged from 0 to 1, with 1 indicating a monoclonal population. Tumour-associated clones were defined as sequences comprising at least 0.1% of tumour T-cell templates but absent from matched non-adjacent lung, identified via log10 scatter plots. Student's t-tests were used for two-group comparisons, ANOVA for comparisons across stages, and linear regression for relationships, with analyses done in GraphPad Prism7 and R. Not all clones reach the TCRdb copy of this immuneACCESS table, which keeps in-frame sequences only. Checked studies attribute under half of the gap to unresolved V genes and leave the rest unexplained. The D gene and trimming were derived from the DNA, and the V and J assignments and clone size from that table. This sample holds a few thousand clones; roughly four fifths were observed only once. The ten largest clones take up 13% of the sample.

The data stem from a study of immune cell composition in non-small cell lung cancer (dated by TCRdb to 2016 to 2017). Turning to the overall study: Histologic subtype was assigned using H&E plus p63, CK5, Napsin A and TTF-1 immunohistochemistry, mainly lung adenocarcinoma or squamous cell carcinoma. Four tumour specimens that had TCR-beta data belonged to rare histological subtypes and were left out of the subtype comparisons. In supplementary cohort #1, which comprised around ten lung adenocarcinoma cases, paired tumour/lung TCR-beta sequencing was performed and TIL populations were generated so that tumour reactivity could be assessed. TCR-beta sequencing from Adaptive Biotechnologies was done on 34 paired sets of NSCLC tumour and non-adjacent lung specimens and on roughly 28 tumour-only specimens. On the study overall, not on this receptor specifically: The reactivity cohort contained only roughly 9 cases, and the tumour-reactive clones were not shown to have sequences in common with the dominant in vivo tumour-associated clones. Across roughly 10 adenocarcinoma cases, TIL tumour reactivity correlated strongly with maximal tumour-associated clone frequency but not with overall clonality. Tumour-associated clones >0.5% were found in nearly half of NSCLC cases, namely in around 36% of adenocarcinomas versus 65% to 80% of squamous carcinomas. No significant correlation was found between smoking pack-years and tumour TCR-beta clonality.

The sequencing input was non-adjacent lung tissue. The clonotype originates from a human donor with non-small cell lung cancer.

The DNA reads TGTGCCAGCAGCTCGTCCTCACAGGGAAACAATGAGCAGTTCTTC. Its protein is CASSSSSQGNNEQFF. The chain couples TRBV7-3 to TRBJ2-1; perhaps TRBD1 is the D gene, with 6 bases matching. The CDR3 numbers 15 residues from cysteine through phenylalanine. The sequence is cut down to CDR3 DNA, 45 bases in frame from base 1. Looking up the germline V gene yields CDR1 SGHTA and CDR2 FQGTGA. Cut back by 4 bases and 5 bases, the V and J ends lie 15 bases apart. Reference TRBV7-3 and TRBJ2-1 proteins supply the regions before and after the CDR3; the full variable domain is: GAGVSQTPSNKVTEKGKYVELRCDPISGHTALYWYRQSLGQGPEFLIYFQGTGAADDSGLPNDRFFAVRPEGSVSTLKIQRTERGDSAVYLCASSSSSQGNNEQFFGPGTRLTVL.